The subject of this entry is one TCR beta chain. This sample was taken from a study of blood T cell repertoires in COVID-19. The V gene's germline CDR1 is MNHNS and CDR2 SASEGT. Trimming removed 2 bases at V and 6 bases at J, with 7 bases between. This CDR3 spans 12 amino acids. Sequenced by immunoSEQ multiplex PCR; TCRdb stores in-frame clones only, minus some. In the table there are roughly 260,000 clones, around 87% of which are singletons. The chain joins TRBV6-1 to TRBJ1-1; unclear D gene. Sample: peripheral blood. The sequence was obtained from a woman aged 45-60 years with acute or convalescent COVID-19. The CDR3 region is CASSEWQSEAFF. DNA of the CDR3: TGTGCCAGCAGTGAATGGCAGTCTGAAGCTTTCTTT.